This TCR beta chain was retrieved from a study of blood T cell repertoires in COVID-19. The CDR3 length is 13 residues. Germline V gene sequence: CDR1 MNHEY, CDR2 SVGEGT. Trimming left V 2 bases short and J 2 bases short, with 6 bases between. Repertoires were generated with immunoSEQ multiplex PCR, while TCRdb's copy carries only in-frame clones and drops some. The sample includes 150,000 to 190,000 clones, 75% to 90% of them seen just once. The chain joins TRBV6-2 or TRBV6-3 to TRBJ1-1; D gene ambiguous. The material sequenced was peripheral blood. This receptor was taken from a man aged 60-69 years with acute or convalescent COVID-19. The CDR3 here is CASSYGGNTEAFF. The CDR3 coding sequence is TGTGCCAGCAGTTACGGCGGCAACACTGAAGCTTTCTTT.